Following are 4 T cell receptor beta chains from one sample sequenced in a study of blood T cell repertoires in COVID-19. Clones were sequenced by immunoSEQ multiplex PCR, and TCRdb holds only the in-frame ones, with some missing. The profile covers roughly 200,000 clones, with about 88% appearing a single time and roughly 6% taken by the ten largest. The specimen was peripheral blood. These receptors were collected from a woman in her thirties or forties who had recovered from COVID-19.

The V call is TRBV11-2, the J call TRBJ1-3, with 8 bases matching TRBD1. J lost 2 bases, V lost 6 bases, and 3 bases had no gene match. Germline loops: CDR1 SGHAT, CDR2 FQNNGV. The CDR3 totals 14 residues. CDR3: CASSYRGAGNTIYF. In nucleotides, the CDR3 is TGTGCCAGCAGTTACAGGGGGGCTGGAAACACCATATATTTT.

This clone was detected only a few times. As DNA, the CDR3 is TGTGCCAGCAGCTCCGGGACAGCCAATTCACCCCTCCACTTT. Residues: CASSSGTANSPLHF. The chain uses TRBV6-6 and TRBJ1-6; 7 bases match TRBD1. V trimming: 6 bases; J trimming: 7 bases; junction bases outside the gene matches: 6. The CDR3 runs 14 residues. Germline CDR1 and CDR2: MNHNY and SVGAGI (reference sequence).

The gene calls are TRBV30 and TRBJ1-5; 9 bases are shared with TRBD1. The V and J ends lost 2 bases and 3 bases, in that order; junction bases with no gene match: 8. This CDR3 spans 16 amino acids. From germline, CDR1 is GTSNPN and CDR2 SVGIG (reference sequence). The CDR3 sequence: CAWSIRTGAINQPQHF. CDR3 sequence (DNA): TGTGCCTGGAGTATAAGGACAGGGGCGATCAATCAGCCCCAGCATTTT.

CDR3 in amino acids: CASRVAGVGASSYNEQFF. The CDR3, as DNA: TGTGCCAGTAGGGTAGCGGGAGTGGGGGCCAGCTCCTACAATGAGCAGTTCTTC. V and J are TRBV19 and TRBJ2-1, with TRBD2 matching over 9 bases. Looked up from germline, CDR1 is LNHDA and CDR2 is SQIVND (reference sequence). V was pared by 6 bases and J by 0 bases, with 12 bases of the junction left unmatched. The CDR3 consists of 18 residues.